One sample yielded the 32 T cell receptor beta chains listed below, sequenced in a study of glioma-infiltrating T cells after dendritic cell vaccination. Measured with immunoSEQ multiplex PCR; TCRdb has only the in-frame clones, and not every one. The sample records fewer than 75,000 clones, under 90% being singletons. The sample consisted of blood, taken before dendritic cell vaccination. The receptors were sampled from a human donor with glioblastoma.

The chain is built from TRBV30 and TRBJ2-4; TRBD2 might be the D (7 bases). This CDR3 is built from 15 residues. Per germline, CDR1 GTSNPN and CDR2 SVGIG (reference sequence). V was cut by 5 bases and J by 2 bases, with 16 bases left in between. The CDR3 DNA reads TGTGCCTGGGGCCGGGGGGCTTCAACCAAAAACATTCAGTACTTC. Protein product: CAWGRGASTKNIQYF.

V gene TRBV30 combines with J gene TRBJ1-1, with D maybe TRBD1 (5 bases). Germline V gene data show CDR1 as GTSNPN and CDR2 as SVGIG (reference sequence). This CDR3 has 11 amino acids. The germline V and J ends were trimmed by 5 bases and 11 bases, with 15 bases remaining between them. For the CDR3, the DNA is TGTGCCTGGGCTGGGGGACTAAGGGCTTTCTTT. Its translation: CAWAGGLRAFF. Drawing the rest from reference TRBV30 and TRBJ1-1, the complete variable domain is SQTIHQWPATLVQPVGSPLSLECTVEGTSNPNLYWYRQAAGRGLQLLFYSVGIGQISSEVPQNLSASRPQDRQFILSSKKLLLSDSGFYLCAWAGGLRAFFGQGTRLTVV.

By proportion, this clone is medium-sized. This rearrangement joins TRBV5-8 to TRBJ1-6; D unclear. V was shortened by 2 bases and J by 0 bases, with 9 bases between the two germline ends. The CDR3 is made up of 16 amino acids. Germline V gene data show CDR1 as SGHTS and CDR2 as YDEGEE. The CDR3 is CASSFPIHSYNSPLHF. For the CDR3, the DNA is TGTGCCAGCAGCTTCCCAATACACTCCTATAATTCACCCCTCCACTTT.

The chain joins TRBV27 to TRBJ2-7; 7 bases line up with TRBD2. This CDR3 spans 15 amino acids. CDR1 is MNHEY, CDR2 SMNVEV, per germline (reference sequence). V lost 3 bases and J lost 2; bases outside the gene matches: 7. CDR3 in DNA: TGTGCCAGCAGTTTGCAGCGGGGAATTACCTACGAGCAGTACTTC. It translates to CASSLQRGITYEQYF.

The rearrangement uses TRBV15 and TRBJ1-4; 7 bases align to TRBD1. Germline CDR1 and CDR2: LNHNV and YYDKDF (reference sequence). V shed 3 bases and J 2 bases; nucleotides not matched to a gene: 12. This CDR3 contains 18 residues. CDR3 nucleotide sequence: TGTGCCACCAGCAGTGGTACAAAAGGGGGCGTGACTAATGAAAAACTGTTTTTT. This codes for CATSSGTKGGVTNEKLFF. Variable domain in full (rest from reference TRBV15 and TRBJ1-4): DAMVIQNPRYQVTQFGKPVTLSCSQTLNHNVMYWYQQKSSQAPKLLFHYYDKDFNNEADTPDNFQSRRPNTSFCFLDIRSPGLGDTAMYLCATSSGTKGGVTNEKLFFGSGTQLSVL.

This clone appeared a single time. This chain's CDR3 is CASSADRDYADTQYF. The CDR3 DNA reads TGTGCCAGCAGTGCGGACAGGGATTACGCAGATACGCAGTATTTT. The genes are TRBV2 and TRBJ2-3; 8 positions match TRBD1. Trimming at V came to 4 bases and at J to 4 bases, leaving 7 bases not matched to a gene. Germline V gene data show CDR1 as SNHLY and CDR2 as FYNNEI. The CDR3 has 15 residues. The variable domain in full, with the rest retrieved from reference TRBV2 and TRBJ2-3, is EPEVTQTPSHQVTQMGQEVILRCVPISNHLYFYWYRQILGQKVEFLVSFYNNEISEKSEIFDDQFSVERPDGSNFTLKIRSTKLEDSAMYFCASSADRDYADTQYFGPGTRLTVL.

The chain carries TRBV18 and TRBJ1-1; 7 bases fit TRBD1. The CDR3 spans 13 residues. Unmatched junction bases numbered 1, after V lost 3 bases and J lost 3 bases. Germline values: CDR1 KGHSH, CDR2 LQKENI. CDR3 DNA sequence: TGTGCCAGCTCACCTACAGGGGACACTGAAGCTTTCTTT. Amino acids: CASSPTGDTEAFF.

The gene calls are TRBV5-5 and TRBJ1-5; D possibly corresponds to TRBD1 (5 bases). Germline V gene lookup returns CDR1 SGHKS and CDR2 YYEKEE (reference sequence). Trimming removed 0 bases from V and 2 bases from J, with 9 bases in between. CDR3 length equals 15 residues. CDR3 loop: CASSLGGAGNQPQHF. CDR3 in DNA: TGTGCCAGCAGCTTGGGGGGCGCGGGCAATCAGCCCCAGCATTTT.

In this sample, this clone turned up a few times. The J gene is TRBJ1-2, the V gene TRBV4-3, with 7 bases fitting TRBD1. The CDR3 has 13 residues. Germline CDR1 LGHNA, CDR2 YSLEER. V shed 0 bases and J 7 bases; nucleotides not matched to a gene: 2. The CDR3: CASSQDWDSGYTF. In nucleotides, the CDR3 is TGCGCCAGCAGCCAAGATTGGGACAGTGGCTACACCTTC.

The rearrangement uses TRBV27 and TRBJ1-1; D possibly corresponds to TRBD1 (6 bases). Looked up from germline, CDR1 is MNHEY and CDR2 is SMNVEV (reference sequence). The length of the CDR3 is 11 residues. V was pared by 6 bases and J by 6 bases, with 8 bases between. The CDR3 reads CASRGGPEAFF. The CDR3 region has the DNA TGTGCCAGCAGGGGGGGGCCTGAAGCTTTCTTT.

CDR3 coding DNA: TGTGCCAGCAGGACGGGCACCGGGGAGCTGTTTTTT. Translation: CASRTGTGELFF. V gene TRBV2 combines with J gene TRBJ2-2; D gene ambiguous. V gave up 6 bases and J gave up 4 bases, with 6 bases separating them. Germline V CDR1 and CDR2: SNHLY, FYNNEI. The CDR3 runs 12 residues.

This CDR3 reads CASGRQGADEQYF. The CDR3 nucleotides are TGTGCCAGCGGCCGACAGGGGGCCGACGAGCAGTACTTC. The rearrangement uses TRBV5-5 and TRBJ2-7; 10 nucleotides match TRBD1. The CDR3 extends over 13 amino acids. The germline V gene encodes CDR1 SGHKS and CDR2 YYEKEE (reference sequence). V lost 7 bases to trimming and J lost 5 bases; unmatched junction nucleotides: 6.

The chain carries TRBV7-9 and TRBJ1-2; D might be TRBD1 (6 bases). This CDR3 has 15 amino acids. The V end was cut by 6 bases, the J end by 3 bases, with 17 bases between. Germline V gene sequence: CDR1 SEHNR, CDR2 FQNEAQ (reference sequence). DNA for the CDR3: TGTGCCAGCAGTAGAGTCGGGACATTCTACTATGGCTACACCTTC. Translated, it gives CASSRVGTFYYGYTF.

The V call is TRBV5-1, the J call TRBJ2-7; 11 bases are shared with TRBD1. This CDR3 is 14 amino acids long. The V and J ends lost 3 bases and 4 bases, in that order; junction bases with no gene match: 3. From germline, CDR1 is SGHRS and CDR2 YFSETQ. The CDR3 region is CASSSGQGAYEQYF. The CDR3 coding sequence is TGCGCCAGCAGCTCCGGACAGGGGGCTTACGAGCAGTACTTC.

The rearrangement joins TRBV6-6 to TRBJ2-6; a weak D match, TRBD2 (6 bases). The V and J ends lost 2 bases and 6 bases respectively, with 11 bases between them. The CDR3 has 15 amino acids. CDR1 is MNHNY and CDR2 is SVGAGI in the germline V gene (reference sequence). In nucleotides, the CDR3 is TGTGCCAGCAGTTACCCGGGACTCTTGGCCAACGTCCTGACTTTC. Translation: CASSYPGLLANVLTF.

This chain joins TRBV4-3 and TRBJ1-2; TRBD1 agrees at 7 bases. The CDR3 contains 17 residues. Germline V gene sequence: CDR1 LGHNA, CDR2 YSLEER. The trim removed 0 bases at V and 4 bases at J, leaving 11 bases unmatched. The chain's CDR3 is CASSQDIMTGNAYGYTF. In DNA form, the CDR3 reads TGCGCCAGCAGCCAAGATATTATGACAGGGAATGCCTATGGCTACACCTTC.

The J gene is TRBJ1-1, the V gene TRBV29-1, with a possible D match to TRBD1 (5 bases). Germline CDR1 and CDR2: SQVTM and ANQGSEA. This CDR3 contains 13 residues. This CDR3 is CSARQGGGTEAFF. In DNA form, the CDR3 reads TGCAGTGCCCGGCAGGGCGGCGGCACTGAAGCTTTCTTT.

The V call is TRBV5-8, the J call TRBJ2-5; no definite D call. V dropped 1 base and J dropped 5 bases, with 9 bases sitting between them. CDR1 and CDR2 from the germline V gene are SGHTS and YDEGEE. The CDR3 is 13 residues long. The CDR3 is CASSLSYGETQYF. For the CDR3, the DNA is TGTGCCAGCAGCTTGTCTTACGGGGAGACCCAGTACTTC.

J is TRBJ1-1 and V is TRBV30; weak D call: TRBD1 (6 bases). Germline CDR1 GTSNPN, CDR2 SVGIG (reference sequence). Trimming took off 2 bases at V and 1 base at J, with 8 bases between the two ends. The CDR3 spans 13 residues. CDR3 region: CAWSRGGNTEAFF. DNA of the CDR3: TGTGCCTGGAGTAGGGGGGGGAACACTGAAGCTTTCTTT.

The chain links TRBV2 to TRBJ2-5, with D uncertain. The DNA matches TRBJ2-7 better at its end, which makes the J call doubtful. Per the germline V gene, CDR1 is SNHLY and CDR2 is FYNNEI. The CDR3 is 17 amino acids. CDR3 coding DNA: TGTGCCAGCAGTGATTTGGCGTCGGTACGGAGCTCCTACGAGCAGTACTTC. Protein product: CASSDLASVRSSYEQYF.

This clone was seen more than once but under ten times. The chain combines TRBV6-1 with TRBJ1-3; maybe TRBD1 (6 bases). CDR3 length: 16 amino acids. With 2 bases removed from V and 0 bases from J, the gap between germline ends came to 11 bases. The germline CDR1 and CDR2 sequences are MNHNS and SASEGT. The CDR3 DNA sequence: TGTGCCAGCAGTGAATCTGCAGGGGACTCTGGAAACACCATATATTTT. The encoded protein is CASSESAGDSGNTIYF.

V gene TRBV6-6 combines with J gene TRBJ1-5; D is perhaps TRBD1 (5 bases). Trimming cost V 0 bases and J 2 bases, with 11 bases left between them. This CDR3 contains 16 residues. Germline CDR1 reads MNHNY; CDR2 reads SVGAGI (reference sequence). The CDR3 nucleotides are TGTGCCAGCAGTTACTCGGGGGGTGCGGGCAATCAGCCCCAGCATTTT. Its protein is CASSYSGGAGNQPQHF.

The V gene is TRBV6-5, the J gene TRBJ2-7, with D perhaps TRBD1 (7 bases). The ends were cut back, 2 bases at V and 6 bases at J, with 14 bases in the middle. CDR3 length: 14 amino acids. In germline, CDR1 is MNHEY, CDR2 SVGAGI. The CDR3 sequence is CASSYATGDSEQYF. CDR3 nucleotide sequence: TGTGCCAGCAGTTACGCCACAGGGGACTCCGAGCAGTACTTC.

DNA of the CDR3: TGTGCCAGCAGTGACGGGAGCTCCTACAATGAGCAGTTCTTC. It translates to CASSDGSSYNEQFF. The rearrangement links TRBV6-1 to TRBJ2-1; the D gene is possibly TRBD2 (6 bases). The CDR3 consists of 14 residues. V dropped 3 bases and J dropped 0 bases, with 6 bases sitting between them. Germline values: CDR1 MNHNS, CDR2 SASEGT.

V and J are TRBV11-2 and TRBJ1-1; tentative D call: TRBD1 (5 bases). This CDR3 is built from 12 residues. Per the germline V gene, CDR1 is SGHAT and CDR2 is FQNNGV. Trimming left V 5 bases short and J 3 bases short, with 7 bases between. DNA for the CDR3: TGTGCCAGCAGCCGGGGGGACACTGAAGCTTTCTTT. Its translation: CASSRGDTEAFF.

This clone was seen more than once but under ten times. The CDR3 loop reads CASSLGAGADTLGTQYF. The CDR3 DNA sequence: TGTGCCAGCAGCTTGGGAGCAGGGGCAGACACCCTCGGGACCCAGTACTTC. The chain combines TRBV5-6 with TRBJ2-5; D is perhaps TRBD1 (6 bases). The CDR3 has 17 amino acids. V was pared by 0 bases and J by 7 bases, with 22 bases between. The germline V gene has CDR1 SGHDT and CDR2 YYEEEE.

The chain couples TRBV14 to TRBJ1-5; D perhaps matches TRBD1 (6 bases). This CDR3 has 15 residues. The V end was cut by 4 bases, the J end by 6 bases, with 16 bases between. The germline V gene has CDR1 SGHDN and CDR2 FVKESK. The CDR3 sequence: CASSPSGGRGQPQHF. CDR3 nucleotides: TGTGCCAGCAGCCCCAGCGGGGGCCGAGGTCAGCCCCAGCATTTT.

The rearrangement joins TRBV5-1 to TRBJ2-5; D not resolved. CDR3 length equals 13 residues. Germline V gene sequence: CDR1 SGHRS, CDR2 YFSETQ. Trimming left V 4 bases short and J 4 bases short, with 11 bases between. The CDR3 sequence is CASSPLAGETQYF. The CDR3 coding sequence is TGCGCCAGCAGCCCATTGGCAGGAGAGACCCAGTACTTC.

This chain links TRBV18 with TRBJ1-4; D remains ambiguous. This CDR3 contains 17 residues. Germline lookup yields CDR1 KGHSH and CDR2 LQKENI. V was clipped by 5 bases and J by 0 bases, with 16 bases between them. CDR3 in DNA: TGTGCCAGCTCAGACTCAAGTAAGAACCCAACTAATGAAAAACTGTTTTTT. Encoded protein: CASSDSSKNPTNEKLFF.

CDR3 sequence: CASSPDRAYSPLHF. The CDR3 nucleotides are TGTGCCAGCAGCCCGGACAGGGCGTACTCACCCCTCCACTTT. V usage is TRBV7-2 and J usage is TRBJ1-6, with 8 bases that match TRBD1. V gave up 5 bases and J gave up 10 bases; unmatched junction bases: 7. The germline V gene has CDR1 SGHTA and CDR2 FQGNSA. The CDR3 has 14 amino acids.

This clone was recorded at least ten times. The V and J genes are TRBV7-2 and TRBJ1-3; maybe TRBD1 (5 bases). The CDR3 is 14 amino acids. Trimming shortened V by 2 bases and J by 8 bases, and 13 bases separated the two germline ends. CDR1 is SGHTA, CDR2 FQGNSA, per germline. The CDR3 loop reads CASSLRVQGDTIYF. The DNA of the CDR3 is TGTGCCAGCAGCTTACGAGTTCAAGGGGACACCATATATTTT.

The chain joins TRBV6-6 to TRBJ1-5; D ambiguous. The V and J ends lost 6 bases and 1 base respectively, with 7 bases between them. From germline, CDR1 is MNHNY and CDR2 SVGAGI (reference sequence). The CDR3 totals 13 residues. The CDR3 sequence is CASRAKSNQPQHF. The CDR3 DNA reads as TGTGCCAGCAGAGCCAAGAGCAATCAGCCCCAGCATTTT.